This T cell receptor (beta chain) was recorded in a study of Ad26.COV2.S vaccination and SARS-CoV-2 variants. Findings of the study overall: Greater spike-specific TCR breadth was seen in vaccine recipients than in placebo recipients.

The protocol was immunoSEQ multiplex PCR, while the TCRdb copy is restricted to in-frame clones and leaves out a portion. The sample consists of about 680,000 clones, around 90% of them appearing once. CDR3 length: 15 amino acids. Trimming cost V 1 base and J 0 bases, with 9 bases left between them. Germline-derived CDR1 and CDR2 are SEHNR and FQNEAQ (reference sequence). Comment on this clone: The antigen remains undetermined.

As to treatment: around 19 received Ad26.COV2.S at low or high dose, single or two shots; 5 received placebo; per-sample allocation not given. Samples came from day 63 after the first vaccine or placebo injection. The genes are TRBV7-9 and TRBJ1-1; D ambiguous. The specimen comprised peripheral blood, sampled in a trial of Ad26.COV2.S vaccine versus placebo. The sequence was collected from a person aged 18-65 years who received the Ad26.COV2.S COVID-19 vaccine or a placebo. The CDR3 reads CASSLVALMNTEAFF. Written as DNA, the CDR3 is TGTGCCAGCAGCTTAGTCGCACTGATGAACACTGAAGCTTTCTTT.